The source of this T cell receptor beta chain is a study of blood T cell repertoires in COVID-19. V was shortened by 8 bases and J by 6 bases, with 14 bases between the two germline ends. The germline V gene has CDR1 WSHSY and CDR2 SAAADI. The length of the CDR3 is 14 residues. Some clones are missing from TCRdb's copy, which holds only in-frame ones; the method was immunoSEQ multiplex PCR. The data hold around 230,000 clones, with approximately 84% observed a single time. The V call is TRBV10-2, the J call TRBJ1-6; maybe TRBD1 (5 bases). Sample: PBMCs or T cells enriched from blood (not recorded which). The receptor's source is a man in his forties who had recovered from COVID-19. The CDR3 sequence is CASGGRLRNSPLHF. The DNA of the CDR3 is TGCGCCAGCGGGGGGAGGCTACGTAATTCACCCCTCCACTTT.